One sample yielded the 7 T cell receptor beta chains listed below, sequenced in a study of T cell repertoires in cytomegalovirus infection. For these receptors, no antigen is known. TCRdb fed the reads into MiXCR, producing one record per CDR3 protein. The sample carries under 300,000 distinct CDR3 sequences, around 20% recorded once. The specimen was cultured PBMCs, collected from culture after CMV antigen stimulation. The receptors derive from a human donor in good health (CMV status not recorded). Some clones in this sample may be carry-over from other donors' samples.

This clonotype was recorded a few times. The chain joins TRBV12-3 or TRBV12-4 to TRBJ2-3; D might be TRBD1 (5 bases). Trimming removed 2 bases from V and 8 bases from J, with 8 bases in between. The CDR3 spans 12 residues. CDR3 region: CASSLKGVTQYF. The CDR3 DNA reads TGTGCCAGCAGTTTAAAAGGGGTTACGCAGTATTTT.

The DNA of the CDR3 is TGTGCCAGCAGTGCCCCGGGACTGGTCTATGGCTACACCTTC. It encodes CASSAPGLVYGYTF. This rearrangement joins TRBV12-3 or TRBV12-4 to TRBJ1-2, with D perhaps TRBD1 (5 bases). V was pared by 5 bases and J by 4 bases, with 14 bases between. This CDR3 is 14 amino acids long.

Ten or more counts support this clonotype. This chain joins TRBV7-2 and TRBJ1-5; D uncertain. Trimming stripped 2 bases from V and 2 bases from J, with 7 bases between. The germline gives CDR1 SGHTA, CDR2 FQGNSA. This CDR3 has 14 amino acids. The CDR3 loop is CASSLYGGNQPQHF. The CDR3 DNA reads as TGTGCCAGCAGCTTATACGGGGGCAATCAGCCCCAGCATTTT.

This clonotype was observed a handful of times. The chain couples TRBV12-3 or TRBV12-4 to TRBJ1-1, with D possibly being TRBD1 (6 bases). The CDR3 runs 15 residues. Trimming stripped 3 bases from V and 1 base from J, with 12 bases between. Here the CDR3 reads CASSLGQGQNTEAFF. The CDR3 coding sequence is TGTGCCAGCAGTTTGGGTCAGGGGCAGAACACTGAAGCTTTCTTT.

This clonotype has only a few counts. The chain has TRBV6-2 or TRBV6-3 and TRBJ2-7, with TRBD1 matching over 9 bases. V lost 5 bases, J lost 2 bases, and 7 bases stayed unmatched. Germline CDR1 reads MNHEY; CDR2 reads SVGEGT. The CDR3 sequence is 15 residues long. The CDR3: CASSQSGTGTYEQYF. CDR3 DNA sequence: TGTGCCAGCAGTCAATCCGGGACAGGGACCTACGAGCAGTACTTC.

This clonotype appeared a single time. The chain links TRBV7-8 to TRBJ1-3, with unresolved D. The length of the CDR3 is 17 residues. Germline CDR1 reads SGHVS; CDR2 reads FQNEAQ. Trimming removed 0 bases at V and 0 bases at J, with 12 bases between. CDR3: CASSLALGTFSGNTIYF. In DNA, the CDR3 is TGTGCCAGCAGCTTAGCGCTGGGCACCTTCTCTGGAAACACCATATATTTT.

This clonotype came up a few times. Here the CDR3 DNA reads TGTGCTAGTGGTCCGGACAGGAGTAATCAGCCCCAGCATTTT. Protein product: CASGPDRSNQPQHF. The chain carries TRBV12-5 and TRBJ1-5, with 7 bases fitting TRBD1. J was trimmed by 4 bases and V by 5 bases; bases with no gene match: 5. Germline CDR1 and CDR2: LGHNT and FRNRAP. This CDR3 comprises 14 residues.